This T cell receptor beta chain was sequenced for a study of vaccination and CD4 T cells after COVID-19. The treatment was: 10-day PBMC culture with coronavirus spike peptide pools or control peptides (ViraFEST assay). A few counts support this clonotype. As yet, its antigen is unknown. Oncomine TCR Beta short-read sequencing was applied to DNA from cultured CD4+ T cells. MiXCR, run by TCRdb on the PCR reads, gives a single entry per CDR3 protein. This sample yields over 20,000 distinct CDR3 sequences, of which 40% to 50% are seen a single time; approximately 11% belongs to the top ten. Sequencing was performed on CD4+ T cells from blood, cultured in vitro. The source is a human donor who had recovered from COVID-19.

CDR3 bases: TGTGCCAGCAGCCTTCGGGAACAGCCCCAGCATTTT. Translation gives CASSLREQPQHF. V gene TRBV6-2 or TRBV6-3 combines with J gene TRBJ1-5; D is uncertain. Germline CDR1 reads MNHEY; CDR2 reads SVGEGT. The V gene lost 6 bases and the J gene lost 7 bases, with 10 bases spanning the gap. This CDR3 is 12 amino acids long.